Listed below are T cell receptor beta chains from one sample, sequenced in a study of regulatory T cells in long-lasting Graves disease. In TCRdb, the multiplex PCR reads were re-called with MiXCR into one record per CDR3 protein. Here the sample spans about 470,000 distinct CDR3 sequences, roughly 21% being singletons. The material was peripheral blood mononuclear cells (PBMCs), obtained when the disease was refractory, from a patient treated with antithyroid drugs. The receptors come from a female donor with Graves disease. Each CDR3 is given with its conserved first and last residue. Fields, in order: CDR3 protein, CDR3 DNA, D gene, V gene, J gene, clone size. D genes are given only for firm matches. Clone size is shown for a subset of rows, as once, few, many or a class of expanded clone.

CDR3: CASSVSTVPEAGELFF
DNA: TGTGCCAGCAGCGTATCGACCGTACCTGAGGCCGGGGAGCTGTTTTTT
D: .
V: TRBV9
J: TRBJ2-2
size: .

CDR3: CSVEDLRVGGYTF
DNA: TGCAGCGTTGAAGACCTCAGGGTCGGCGGCTACACCTTC
D: .
V: TRBV29-1
J: TRBJ1-2
size: many

CDR3: CASSPELAGVGNEQFF
DNA: TGCGCCAGCAGCCCGGAATTAGCGGGTGTCGGGAATGAGCAGTTCTTC
D: TRBD2
V: TRBV5-1
J: TRBJ2-1
size: .

CDR3: CASYRQVNTETFF
DNA: TGTGCCAGCTACCGACAGGTAAACACTGAAACTTTCTTT
D: .
V: TRBV6-1
J: TRBJ1-1
size: few

CDR3: CASSPTTSRGTQYF
DNA: TGTGCCAGCAGCCCTACTACTAGTAGAGGGACCCAGTACTTC
D: .
V: TRBV28
J: TRBJ2-5
size: few

CDR3: CASRVRPDTEAFF
DNA: TGTGCCAGCAGGGTTCGGCCGGACACTGAAGCTTTCTTT
D: .
V: TRBV6-1
J: TRBJ1-1
size: many

CDR3: CASRVRERGNTEAFF
DNA: TGTGCCAGTCGGGTGAGGGAGAGGGGGAACACTGAAGCTTTCTTT
D: .
V: TRBV6-1
J: TRBJ1-1
size: many

CDR3: CASSQIPLPGGGARLRDTQYF
DNA: TGTGCCAGCAGCCAGATCCCGCTACCCGGAGGGGGTGCGAGATTGAGAGATACGCAGTATTTT
D: .
V: TRBV7-6
J: TRBJ2-3
size: .

CDR3: CASSQDYRVSSGANVLTF
DNA: TGTGCCAGCAGCCAAGATTACAGGGTGAGCTCTGGGGCCAACGTCCTGACTTTC
D: .
V: TRBV4-2
J: TRBJ2-6
size: once

CDR3: CASSYLTSGRNEQFF
DNA: TGTGCCAGCAGTTACCTGACTAGCGGAAGGAATGAGCAGTTCTTC
D: TRBD2
V: TRBV6-5
J: TRBJ2-1
size: few

CDR3: CASSTLGGYQETQYF
DNA: TGTGCCAGTAGTACCCTCGGGGGGTACCAAGAGACCCAGTACTTC
D: TRBD2
V: TRBV19
J: TRBJ2-5
size: .

CDR3: CASSFGQGPGYTF
DNA: TGTGCCAGCAGCTTCGGACAGGGGCCTGGCTACACCTTC
D: TRBD1
V: TRBV5-5
J: TRBJ1-2
size: few

CDR3: CASSLVPYLGHPNTEAFF
DNA: TGTGCCAGCAGCTTAGTCCCGTATTTAGGACACCCGAACACTGAAGCTTTCTTT
D: .
V: TRBV7-3
J: TRBJ1-1
size: few

CDR3: CASSSPHETTNTGELFF
DNA: TGTGCCAGCAGTTCGCCCCATGAGACGACGAACACCGGGGAGCTGTTTTTT
D: .
V: TRBV6-5
J: TRBJ2-2
size: few

CDR3: CASSFQPNYGYTF
DNA: TGTGCCAGCAGCTTTCAGCCAAACTATGGCTACACCTTC
D: .
V: TRBV11-1
J: TRBJ1-2
size: many

CDR3: CASSQDTWILGAEQYF
DNA: TGCGCCAGCAGCCAAGATACTTGGATTTTAGGAGCCGAGCAGTACTTC
D: .
V: TRBV4-1
J: TRBJ2-7
size: .

CDR3: CASTHALDGGKPQHF
DNA: TGTGCCAGCACCCACGCTTTGGACGGAGGGAAGCCCCAGCATTTT
D: .
V: TRBV12-3/TRBV12-4
J: TRBJ1-5
size: many

CDR3: CASSSGQGAGLYGQYF
DNA: TGTGCCAGCAGCTCAGGACAGGGGGCAGGTCTCTACGGGCAGTACTTC
D: TRBD1
V: TRBV7-2
J: TRBJ2-7
size: .

CDR3: CASKSANTDTQYF
DNA: TGTGCCAGCAAATCGGCAAACACAGATACGCAGTATTTT
D: .
V: TRBV9
J: TRBJ2-3
size: .

CDR3: CASSQDGGGRRTQYF
DNA: TGTGCCAGCAGCCAAGACGGCGGGGGTCGACGGACCCAGTACTTC
D: TRBD2
V: TRBV3-1
J: TRBJ2-5
size: many

CDR3: CASSYSIVGRYSYEQYF
DNA: TGTGCCAGCAGTTACTCGATAGTGGGGAGGTACTCCTACGAGCAGTACTTC
D: .
V: TRBV6-2/TRBV6-3
J: TRBJ2-7
size: few

CDR3: CASNDITRTDTQYF
DNA: TGTGCCAGCAACGACATCACCCGCACAGATACGCAGTATTTT
D: .
V: TRBV12-3/TRBV12-4
J: TRBJ2-3
size: many

CDR3: CASSLGTDSAYEQYF
DNA: TGTGCCAGCAGCTTAGGAACAGATTCGGCCTACGAGCAGTACTTC
D: .
V: TRBV7-9
J: TRBJ2-7
size: many

CDR3: CAWSVQAGYGYTF
DNA: TGTGCCTGGAGTGTACAGGCAGGGTATGGCTACACCTTC
D: .
V: TRBV30
J: TRBJ1-2
size: .

CDR3: CASNGGRGRGVWEQPQHF
DNA: TGTGCCAGCAATGGGGGCCGGGGCAGGGGAGTGTGGGAGCAGCCCCAGCATTTT
D: .
V: TRBV6-1
J: TRBJ1-5
size: .

CDR3: CASSRDSGVWGEQYF
DNA: TGTGCCAGCAGCCGGGACTCGGGGGTCTGGGGCGAGCAGTACTTC
D: .
V: TRBV28
J: TRBJ2-7
size: many

CDR3: CASSFGGMNEQYF
DNA: TGTGCCAGCAGCTTTGGAGGGATGAACGAGCAGTACTTC
D: .
V: TRBV13
J: TRBJ2-7
size: .